Presented here are 3 T cell receptor beta chains from one specimen sequenced in a study of T cells after yellow fever vaccination. TCRdb reprocessed the 5' RACE reads with MiXCR, giving one entry per CDR3 protein. The sample has roughly 110,000 distinct CDR3 sequences; around 8.6% are singletons. Sequences were derived from CD8+ T cells sorted from PBMCs, sampled 45 days after the yellow fever booster vaccination. These receptors were obtained from a man aged 30-40 years who received the YFV17D yellow fever vaccine.

Ten or more counts support this clonotype. The chain recombines TRBV6-5 with TRBJ2-5; D is possibly TRBD2 (7 bases). V was cut by 2 bases and J by 4 bases, with 17 bases left in between. Germline V gives CDR1 MNHEY, CDR2 SVGAGI. This CDR3 is 16 amino acids long. CDR3 region: CASSYDNWRGGETQYF. CDR3 sequence (DNA): TGTGCCAGCAGTTACGACAATTGGAGGGGGGGAGAGACCCAGTACTTC.

The genes are TRBV5-4 and TRBJ2-1; perhaps TRBD1 as D (5 bases). The V gene's germline CDR1 is SGHNT and CDR2 YYREEE (reference sequence). The CDR3 runs 12 residues. V shed 6 bases and J shed 7 bases, with 11 bases lying between them. The CDR3 loop reads CASMGRANEQFF. CDR3 nucleotide sequence: TGTGCCAGCATGGGCAGGGCGAATGAGCAGTTCTTC.

The chain recombines TRBV30 with TRBJ2-1; D perhaps matches TRBD2 (6 bases). The V end lost 4 bases, the J end lost 3 bases, and 16 bases lay between the germline ends. This CDR3 region has 15 residues. CDR1 is GTSNPN and CDR2 is SVGIG in the germline V gene (reference sequence). The DNA of the CDR3 is TGTGCCTGGACCGGACTACCCATAAACTACAATGAGCAGTTCTTC. This codes for CAWTGLPINYNEQFF.